The 30 T cell receptor beta chains below were found in one sample sequenced in a study of blood T cell repertoires in COVID-19. Profiling relied on immunoSEQ multiplex PCR, and the TCRdb table lists in-frame clones only, not all of them. Seen here are a few hundred thousand clones, about 90% observed once, and the top ten hold 0.9% to 1.2%. The sequencing sample was made of PBMCs or T cells enriched from blood (not recorded which). These receptors were collected from a woman aged 25 to 39 who had recovered from COVID-19.

This chain joins TRBV9 and TRBJ2-1; 9 bases are a match to TRBD2. Trimming at V came to 2 bases and at J to 8 bases, leaving 8 bases not matched to a gene. The CDR3 extends over 15 amino acids. In germline, CDR1 is SGDLS, CDR2 YYNGEE. CDR3 protein: CASSVLSGGSDEQFF. The CDR3 nucleotides are TGTGCCAGCAGCGTTCTCAGCGGGGGGTCCGATGAGCAGTTCTTC.

This sequence joins TRBV5-4 and TRBJ2-5; 11 positions agree with TRBD1. V lost 0 bases, J lost 5 bases, and 6 bases stayed unmatched. This CDR3 is built from 16 residues. Looked up from germline, CDR1 is SGHNT and CDR2 is YYREEE (reference sequence). Here the CDR3 reads CASSLGGQGAGETQYF. The CDR3 nucleotides read TGTGCCAGCAGCTTGGGTGGACAGGGGGCTGGGGAGACCCAGTACTTC.

The sample holds a few counts of this clone. J is TRBJ2-5 and V is TRBV29-1; 7 positions match TRBD2. V shed 4 bases and J 2 bases; nucleotides not matched to a gene: 13. The CDR3 spans 16 residues. The germline V gene encodes CDR1 SQVTM and CDR2 ANQGSEA. The CDR3 here is CSVAMGGARGQETQYF. CDR3 in DNA: TGCAGCGTTGCCATGGGAGGGGCTCGAGGGCAAGAGACCCAGTACTTC.

This sequence joins TRBV9 and TRBJ2-3; 10 bases agree with TRBD2. The V gene end was trimmed by 7 bases and the J gene end by 2 bases; junction bases not matched to a gene: 7. The CDR3 consists of 15 residues. CDR1 and CDR2 (germline): SGDLS, YYNGEE. The CDR3 sequence: CASSDSGRVTDTQYF. CDR3 coding DNA: TGTGCCAGCTCCGACAGCGGGAGGGTCACAGATACGCAGTATTTT.

The rearrangement joins TRBV19 to TRBJ1-6; 7 bases line up with TRBD1. The CDR3 contains 14 residues. From germline, CDR1 is LNHDA and CDR2 SQIVND (reference sequence). J gave up 8 bases and V 6 bases, and 7 bases lay outside the gene matches. CDR3 region: CASRRKGADSPLHF. CDR3 DNA: TGTGCCAGTAGACGTAAGGGGGCGGATTCACCCCTCCACTTT.

This chain joins TRBV5-6 and TRBJ2-1; D gene ambiguous. The V and J ends lost 2 bases and 4 bases respectively, with 7 bases between them. This CDR3 has 13 residues. CDR1 SGHDT and CDR2 YYEEEE come from the germline V gene. This chain's CDR3 is CASSLRRYNEQFF. The CDR3 DNA sequence: TGTGCCAGCAGCTTACGCAGGTACAATGAGCAGTTCTTC.

The rearrangement uses TRBV12-3 or TRBV12-4 and TRBJ1-1; D gene uncertain. This CDR3 comprises 13 residues. The V end lost 3 bases, the J end lost 1 base, and 6 bases lay between the germline ends. CDR3 amino acids: CASSFKRNTEAFF. In DNA, the CDR3 is TGTGCCAGCAGTTTCAAGAGGAACACTGAAGCTTTCTTT.

This clone was found once. This rearrangement joins TRBV28 to TRBJ1-1; 8 bases are shared with TRBD1. CDR3 size: 14 residues. Trimming removed 2 bases from V and 9 bases from J; junction bases left unmatched: 8. Per germline, CDR1 MDHEN and CDR2 SYDVKM. Here the CDR3 reads CASSLLGQGAQAFF. The DNA for the CDR3 is TGTGCCAGCAGTTTACTTGGGCAGGGGGCTCAAGCTTTCTTT.

The chain combines TRBV28 with TRBJ1-6; TRBD1 is a possible D gene (5 bases). V was pared by 2 bases and J by 6 bases, with 8 bases between. The CDR3 loop spans 14 amino acids. The germline gives CDR1 MDHEN, CDR2 SYDVKM. The CDR3 loop is CASSLGGGNSPLHF. CDR3 in DNA: TGTGCCAGCAGTTTAGGGGGAGGTAATTCACCCCTCCACTTT.

This chain connects TRBV11-2 to TRBJ2-1; D is perhaps TRBD2 (6 bases). The CDR3 spans 15 residues. V dropped 0 bases and J dropped 8 bases, with 14 bases sitting between them. Germline V gene sequence: CDR1 SGHAT, CDR2 FQNNGV. In DNA form, the CDR3 reads TGTGCCAGCAGCTTAGATTCGGAGGGCGGCCATGAGCAGTTCTTC. Its protein product is CASSLDSEGGHEQFF.

The rearrangement links TRBV7-9 to TRBJ2-1, with no clear D. Trimming removed 3 bases at V and 5 bases at J, with 8 bases between. This CDR3 is 13 amino acids long. Germline CDR1 is SEHNR and CDR2 is FQNEAQ (reference sequence). The CDR3 protein is CASSFRQNNEQFF. Here the CDR3 DNA reads TGTGCCAGCAGCTTTCGTCAGAACAATGAGCAGTTCTTC.

The chain couples TRBV28 to TRBJ2-7; 7 bases are a match to TRBD1. From germline, CDR1 is MDHEN and CDR2 SYDVKM. This CDR3 is 11 amino acids long. Losses at the gene ends were 8 bases for V and 4 bases for J; bases not matched to a gene: 2. The CDR3 nucleotides are TGTGCCAGCGGGACAGCTTACGAGCAGTACTTC. It codes for CASGTAYEQYF. Drawing the rest from reference TRBV28 and TRBJ2-7, the complete variable domain is DVKVTQSSRYLVKRTGEKVFLECVQDMDHENMFWYRQDPGLGLRLIYFSYDVKMKEKGDIPEGYSVSREKKERFSLILESASTNQTSMYLCASGTAYEQYFGPGTRLTVT.

This clone was observed a handful of times. Here the CDR3 DNA reads TGTGCCAGCAGCCCCGGAGGGGGGGGACTGAACACTGAAGCTTTCTTT. Amino acids: CASSPGGGGLNTEAFF. This chain connects TRBV4-2 to TRBJ1-1; the D gene is possibly TRBD1 (6 bases). This CDR3 spans 16 amino acids. Trimming removed 4 bases at V and 0 bases at J, with 15 bases between. Germline CDR1 reads LGHNA; CDR2 reads YNFKEQ.

This sequence joins TRBV10-3 and TRBJ1-2, with D possibly matching TRBD1 (6 bases). Trimming took 6 bases from V and 4 from J, leaving 12 bases between them. This CDR3 spans 13 amino acids. Germline V gene data show CDR1 as ENHRY and CDR2 as SYGVKD. DNA of the CDR3: TGTGCCATCAGCGATACAGGGCCCTATGGCTACACCTTC. Its protein product is CAISDTGPYGYTF.

V usage is TRBV11-2 and J usage is TRBJ2-7; 9 bases are shared with TRBD2. Germline CDR1 is SGHAT and CDR2 is FQNNGV. The junction had 7 bases not matched to a gene; V was cut back by 0 bases and J by 4 bases. The CDR3 has 16 amino acids. The CDR3 spells CASSLDNGRGGYEQYF. The CDR3 coding sequence is TGTGCCAGCAGCTTAGATAATGGGCGGGGGGGTTACGAGCAGTACTTC.

The J gene is TRBJ2-5, the V gene TRBV5-1; D gene ambiguous. Per the germline V gene, CDR1 is SGHRS and CDR2 is YFSETQ. This CDR3 region has 14 residues. V lost 1 base, J lost 4 bases, and 11 bases lay in between. The DNA of the CDR3 is TGCGCCAGCAGCTTGCAGGCCCCGGCAGAGACCCAGTACTTC. Its protein product is CASSLQAPAETQYF.

The CDR3 bases are TGTGCCAGCAGCCAAGTGGTTACAGGAGAAGCTTTCTTT. Residues: CASSQVVTGEAFF. The V call is TRBV3-1 (or the pseudogene TRBV3-2), the J call TRBJ1-1; D perhaps matches TRBD1 (5 bases). This CDR3 is built from 13 residues. Trimming stripped 1 base from V and 8 bases from J, with 11 bases between. In germline, CDR1 is LGHDT, CDR2 YNNKEL (reference sequence).

This chain uses TRBV2 with TRBJ1-3, with D unresolved. The CDR3 consists of 16 residues. Germline V gives CDR1 SNHLY, CDR2 FYNNEI. The V and J ends lost 6 bases and 0 bases respectively, with 15 bases between them. This CDR3 reads CASSQSGLSSGNTIYF. DNA of the CDR3: TGTGCCAGCAGCCAGTCGGGTTTGTCCTCTGGAAACACCATATATTTT.

V gene TRBV10-3 combines with J gene TRBJ1-4; no reliable D call. The V and J ends lost 8 bases and 8 bases respectively, with 9 bases between them. Germline V gene sequence: CDR1 ENHRY, CDR2 SYGVKD. This CDR3 has 11 amino acids. CDR3 sequence (DNA): TGTGCCATCGGGGAGCCCGAAAAACTGTTTTTT. Translating it yields CAIGEPEKLFF.

V gene TRBV25-1 combines with J gene TRBJ1-2; 8 positions agree with TRBD1. The germline V gene has CDR1 MGHDK and CDR2 SYGVNS. This CDR3 has 17 amino acids. V dropped 4 bases and J dropped 7; count of bases not matched to a gene: 17. The CDR3 protein is CASSGYSLTGDAGGYTF. CDR3 coding DNA: TGTGCCAGCAGTGGCTACTCGTTGACAGGGGACGCGGGTGGCTACACCTTC.

The chain links TRBV7-2 to TRBJ2-7, with TRBD2 as a possible D gene (5 bases). The CDR3 is 12 amino acids. Trimming removed 4 bases from V and 3 bases from J, with 7 bases in between. Germline V gene data show CDR1 as SGHTA and CDR2 as FQGNSA. The CDR3 loop reads CASSSGIYEQYF. The CDR3 DNA reads as TGTGCCAGCAGCTCCGGGATCTACGAGCAGTACTTC.

The V and J genes are TRBV5-6 and TRBJ1-3; maybe TRBD1 (6 bases). Germline CDR1 SGHDT, CDR2 YYEEEE. V dropped 1 base and J dropped 2 bases, with 7 bases sitting between them. The CDR3 consists of 14 residues. Here the CDR3 reads CASSLQGTGNTIYF. In DNA, the CDR3 is TGTGCCAGCAGCTTGCAGGGGACTGGAAACACCATATATTTT. The entire variable domain, with the rest obtained from reference TRBV5-6 and TRBJ1-3, is as follows: DAGVTQSPTHLIKTRGQQVTLRCSPKSGHDTVSWYQQALGQGPQFIFQYYEEEERQRGNFPDRFSGHQFPNYSSELNVNALLLGDSALYLCASSLQGTGNTIYFGEGSWLTVV.

The chain carries TRBV6-6 and TRBJ1-1; tentatively, D is TRBD1 (5 bases). Trimming left V 0 bases short and J 5 bases short, with 10 bases between. CDR1 and CDR2 from the germline V gene are MNHNY and SVGAGI (reference sequence). The CDR3 has 14 residues. The chain's CDR3 is CASSYSDQGTEAFF. In DNA form, the CDR3 reads TGTGCCAGCAGTTACTCAGACCAGGGTACTGAAGCTTTCTTT.

This clone is a singleton in its sample. The CDR3, as DNA: TGTGCCAGCAGTGCCCCCGGGGACAGTATGGCCGAGGAGGCTTTCTTT. Amino acid sequence: CASSAPGDSMAEEAFF. This chain uses TRBV28 with TRBJ1-1; 7 positions agree with TRBD1. Germline CDR1 and CDR2: MDHEN and SYDVKM. V shed 5 bases and J 11 bases; nucleotides not matched to a gene: 20. The CDR3 has 16 residues.

About this clone itself: Other DNA sequences from this sample encode an identical CDR3 as well. The chain has TRBV18 and TRBJ1-6, with D tentatively TRBD1 (6 bases). Germline V gives CDR1 KGHSH, CDR2 LQKENI. The CDR3 covers 13 residues. V was clipped by 6 bases and J by 7 bases, with 10 bases between them. The DNA of the CDR3 is TGTGCCAGCTCTCCCGGACAGAATTCACCCCTCCACTTT. As protein: CASSPGQNSPLHF.

The chain joins TRBV19 to TRBJ1-6; weak D call: TRBD1 (5 bases). V lost 4 bases to trimming and J lost 8 bases, with 9 bases between them. Germline CDR1 and CDR2: LNHDA and SQIVND (reference sequence). The CDR3 is 13 amino acids. CDR3: CASSTGMDSPLHF. DNA of the CDR3: TGTGCCAGTAGTACAGGGATGGATTCACCCCTCCACTTT.

The J gene is TRBJ2-7, the V gene TRBV5-4; 9 nucleotides match TRBD1. The CDR3 loop spans 13 amino acids. The ends lost 4 bases at V and 7 bases at J; junction bases unmatched: 6. In germline, CDR1 is SGHNT, CDR2 YYREEE (reference sequence). The CDR3 spells CASSTNRGLEQYF. The CDR3 DNA reads TGTGCCAGCAGCACCAACAGGGGGCTTGAGCAGTACTTC.

A single count supports this clone. The V call is TRBV28, the J call TRBJ2-3; 15 bases line up with TRBD2. Germline V CDR1 and CDR2: MDHEN, SYDVKM. There are 16 residues in the CDR3. The V segment lost 5 bases and the J segment 6 bases; nucleotides outside the gene matches: 6. DNA of the CDR3: TGTGCCAGCAGTAGGACTAGCGGGGGGGCCGGGGATACGCAGTATTTT. Its protein is CASSRTSGGAGDTQYF.

This clone has more than one count but fewer than ten. The chain links TRBV3-1 (or the pseudogene TRBV3-2) to TRBJ1-1; D gene unclear. Germline CDR1 and CDR2: LGHDT and YNNKEL (reference sequence). V lost 1 base and J lost 11, with 8 bases in between. The CDR3 totals 11 residues. The CDR3 loop reads CASSQGRWAFF. The CDR3 DNA sequence: TGTGCCAGCAGCCAAGGGCGGTGGGCTTTCTTT.

This chain connects TRBV19 to TRBJ2-7; tentative D call: TRBD1 (5 bases). The V gene lost 4 bases and the J gene lost 2 bases, with 12 bases spanning the gap. Germline CDR1 is LNHDA and CDR2 is SQIVND (reference sequence). The CDR3 sequence is 14 residues long. The CDR3: CASSRAGLPYEQYF. CDR3 coding DNA: TGTGCCAGTAGTAGGGCAGGGCTACCCTACGAGCAGTACTTC.